This TCR beta chain was observed in a study of identical twins. Between the trimmed V and J ends, which lost 5 bases and 7 bases, there was a span of 15 bases. This CDR3 is built from 14 residues. CDR1 SEHNR and CDR2 FQNEAQ come from the germline V gene (reference sequence). This clonotype was counted a few times. TCRdb independently ran MiXCR on the 5' RACE reads; one entry per CDR3 protein. Of some 250,000 distinct CDR3 sequences in the sample, 6.5% were seen once. The data also belong to a second study, concerning T cells expressing NK-cell markers. That paper notes: Sorting of alpha-beta TCR T cells alone was achieved in several experiments with an anti-gamma-delta TCR antibody. The CD3+CD56-NKG2C+ fraction of a few donors was likewise dominated by these clonotypes.

Sequencing was done on a sample of CD8+ T cells sorted from blood. This clonotype was sampled from a woman in her late teens or twenties in good health. The V gene is TRBV7-9, the J gene TRBJ2-1; D might be TRBD2 (5 bases). The CDR3 coding sequence is TGTGCCAGCAGCCCCCCGGGAAGGTTTAATGAGCAGTTCTTC. Translating gives CASSPPGRFNEQFF.